The clone carrying this TCR beta chain was seen only a few times. As yet, its antigen is unknown. A 5'RACE reaction primed in the constant segment made cDNA libraries of TCR alpha and TCR beta, and these carried sample barcodes and UMIs. TCRdb re-derived calls from the 5' RACE reads in MiXCR, one entry per CDR3 protein. The sample shows just over 350,000 distinct CDR3 sequences, approximately 14% of them seen only once. V lost 5 bases to trimming and J lost 4 bases, with 9 bases between them. This CDR3 region has 13 residues. Germline values: CDR1 KGHDR, CDR2 SFDVKD. This entry comes from a study of T-cell memory formation after mild COVID-19. General study findings and limits: Contracting CD4+ clones sat mainly in CM and EM; CD8+ in EMRA. Pre-infection memory held some responding clones, suggesting pre-existing cross-reactive T cells responded. Second-wave clones peaking on day 37 lacked confirmed SARS-CoV-2 specificity.

The sample was PBMCs or a T cell subset sorted from them (not recorded which). The V gene is TRBV24-1, the J gene TRBJ2-3, with D maybe TRBD2 (5 bases). This sequence was found in a young man who had mild COVID-19 (a few samples of this study predate the infection). Cell type and time point are not known. The CDR3, as DNA: TGTGCCACCAGTGTGGGCGGGTCAGATACGCAGTATTTT. Amino acids: CATSVGGSDTQYF.